The 2 T cell receptor beta chains reported below all come from one sample, sequenced in a study of T cells in Graves' hyperthyroidism and ophthalmopathy. The investigators amplified TCR beta CDR3 regions from RNA transcripts. An initial round of RT-PCR targeting the TCR CDR3 relied on the HTBI primer set. From the multiplex PCR reads, TCRdb called clonotypes with MiXCR, one entry per CDR3 protein. This repertoire shows a few hundred thousand distinct CDR3 sequences, 46% found once; its top ten account for more than 7%. The sample was peripheral blood or thyroid tissue (not recorded which). These receptors were obtained from a woman younger than 30 with Graves' hyperthyroidism.

Note on this clonotype: This likely comes from a read error, as the CDR3 has no conserved phenylalanine or tryptophan at its end. The limits of the CDR3 on the DNA are not certain, so only TCRdb's listed CDR3 is given. The CDR3 here is CASSLMMV. V and J are TRBV7-9 and TRBJ2-6. Germline loops: CDR1 SEHNR, CDR2 FQNEAQ (reference sequence). The CDR3 numbers 8 amino acids, ends counted.

This clonotype was observed many times. The chain links TRBV20-1 to TRBJ2-5; D gene unclear. Trimming shortened V by 7 bases and J by 1 base, and 13 bases separated the two germline ends. The CDR3 loop spans 13 amino acids. Per germline, CDR1 DFQATT and CDR2 SNEGSKA (reference sequence). The CDR3 DNA reads as TGCAGTGGAATTCTAGACATCCAAGAGACCCAGTACTTC. Translating it yields CSGILDIQETQYF.